The present entry profiles one T cell receptor (beta chain) with its context. The antigen is undetermined. The sample is drawn from a study of tumor-infiltrating lymphocytes in primary liver carcinoma. Study summary: These patients were men and women whose ages were 30 to 69 years. In every tissue type, samples returned a similar yield of roughly 3.65 to 8 million productive TCRbeta reads. Findings and caveats of the study: Between tumor regions, pairs overlapped more than tumor-adjacent and tumor-blood pairs did.

RNA and DNA were co-extracted from about 19-30 mg of unsorted bulk tissue. Synthesis of TCR beta cDNA was carried out from 500 ng total RNA with a constant-region primer. Each TCR beta library was derived from three nested multiplex PCR rounds that employed slightly modified ARM-PCR. TCRdb passed the multiplex PCR reads through MiXCR, listing each CDR3 protein once. The sample lists about 64,000 distinct CDR3 sequences, 71% seen once, with about 40% in the top ten. Sequenced material: liver tumor tissue from sampling region 4. Noted subset: tumor region T4, right-lateral pole. This sequence was found in a man aged 35 to 55 with primary liver carcinoma and hepatitis B virus infection.

CDR3 region: CASRSHSFGIAYEQYF. The CDR3 DNA follows: TGTGCCAGCAGGTCCCATTCTTTCGGGATCGCCTACGAGCAGTACTTC. This sequence joins TRBV11-2 and TRBJ2-7; TRBD2 might be the D (5 bases). V gave up 6 bases and J gave up 2 bases, with 20 bases separating them. From germline, CDR1 is SGHAT and CDR2 FQNNGV. The CDR3 spans 16 residues.